Each of the 6 T cell receptor beta chains below was sequenced from the same sample in a study of Ad26.COV2.S vaccination and SARS-CoV-2 variants. Clones were read by immunoSEQ multiplex PCR, and TCRdb kept only the in-frame ones, dropping some. The sample holds about 98,000 clones, around 80% seen once. The source material was peripheral blood, sampled after recovery from COVID-19. Receptor source: a human donor who had recovered from COVID-19.

V and J are TRBV19 and TRBJ2-1, with 9 bases matching TRBD2. Germline V gene lookup returns CDR1 LNHDA and CDR2 SQIVND (reference sequence). This CDR3 has 17 residues. J lost 0 bases, V lost 8 bases, and 11 bases had no gene match. CDR3 bases: TGTGCCAGTGAACCGGTAGCGGGGGAGAGCTCCTACAATGAGCAGTTCTTC. Residues: CASEPVAGESSYNEQFF.

The sample holds one count of this clone. V gene TRBV5-1 combines with J gene TRBJ2-7, with a possible D match to TRBD1 (6 bases). CDR1 is SGHRS and CDR2 is YFSETQ in the germline V gene. The CDR3 runs 13 residues. V gave up 1 base and J gave up 7 bases, with 12 bases separating them. This CDR3 is CASSLTGLREQYF. The CDR3 coding sequence is TGCGCCAGCAGCTTGACAGGGTTACGGGAGCAGTACTTC.

This chain links TRBV28 with TRBJ1-2; TRBD1 might be the D (5 bases). Germline values: CDR1 MDHEN, CDR2 SYDVKM. The V and J ends lost 4 bases and 4 bases respectively, with 19 bases between them. This CDR3 has 16 residues. The CDR3 DNA follows: TGTGCCAGCAGTTCCCCCTCGGACAAGGGGAGCTATGGCTACACCTTC. Translation: CASSSPSDKGSYGYTF.

This clone was observed once. The J gene is TRBJ2-3, the V gene TRBV9; D uncertain. CDR1 is SGDLS, CDR2 YYNGEE, per germline. This CDR3 is built from 14 residues. V lost 2 bases and J 3 bases, leaving 10 bases between the germline ends. CDR3 sequence: CASSVVGPTDTQYF. CDR3 DNA sequence: TGTGCCAGCAGCGTGGTAGGGCCAACAGATACGCAGTATTTT.

This clone was detected only once. The chain combines TRBV6-5 with TRBJ2-7; 9 positions match TRBD1. Looked up from germline, CDR1 is MNHEY and CDR2 is SVGAGI. The CDR3 covers 14 residues. V lost 3 bases to trimming and J lost 2 bases; unmatched junction nucleotides: 2. CDR3: CASSYGTGTYEQYF. CDR3 nucleotide sequence: TGTGCCAGCAGTTATGGGACAGGGACCTACGAGCAGTACTTC.

The rearrangement links TRBV20-1 to TRBJ2-3; D unclear. Germline loops: CDR1 DFQATT, CDR2 SNEGSKA (reference sequence). Trimming removed 3 bases from V and 2 bases from J, with 15 bases in between. The CDR3 is 15 amino acids. This CDR3 reads CSASYGRRITDTQYF. CDR3 coding DNA: TGCAGTGCTAGTTATGGGCGGCGGATCACAGATACGCAGTATTTT.